Below are 11 T cell receptor beta chains sequenced from a single sample in a study of PD-1 blockade in classical Hodgkin lymphoma. Brentuximab vedotin exposure varied, and every patient relapsed after autologous stem cell transplantation. Profiling relied on immunoSEQ multiplex PCR, and the TCRdb table lists in-frame clones only, not all of them. The repertoire holds tens of thousands of clones, about 85% seen once, with about 15% in the top ten. The sequenced sample was peripheral blood mononuclear cells (PBMCs), obtained at baseline. All receptors derive from a human donor with classical Hodgkin lymphoma.

V is TRBV11-3 and J is TRBJ2-7; no clear D gene. This CDR3 is 13 amino acids long. CDR1 SGHNT and CDR2 YENEEA come from the germline V gene. V was cut by 2 bases and J by 2 bases, with 7 bases left in between. The CDR3 region has the DNA TGTGCCAGCAGCTTAAGCAGAGCCTACGAGCAGTACTTC. Protein sequence: CASSLSRAYEQYF.

The chain is built from TRBV9 and TRBJ1-1; 7 nucleotides line up with TRBD1. The ends lost 0 bases at V and 4 bases at J; junction bases unmatched: 6. The CDR3 has 15 residues. Germline loops: CDR1 SGDLS, CDR2 YYNGEE. The CDR3 spells CASSVGPGGSTEAFF. As DNA, the CDR3 is TGTGCCAGCAGCGTAGGGCCAGGGGGGTCCACTGAAGCTTTCTTT.

The gene calls are TRBV5-5 and TRBJ2-3; D not certain. Trimming took 0 bases from V and 2 from J, leaving 4 bases between them. The germline gives CDR1 SGHKS, CDR2 YYEKEE (reference sequence). The CDR3 runs 13 residues. CDR3 bases: TGTGCCAGCAGCTTGGCCCCCACAGATACGCAGTATTTT. Protein sequence: CASSLAPTDTQYF.

The gene calls are TRBV7-2 and TRBJ2-7, with a possible D match to TRBD2 (6 bases). CDR1 and CDR2 from the germline V gene are SGHTA and FQGNSA. The CDR3 is 14 residues long. V dropped 1 base and J dropped 0 bases, with 7 bases sitting between them. As DNA, the CDR3 is TGTGCCAGCAGCTTAGTCGGGAGCTCCTACGAGCAGTACGTC. Translated, it gives CASSLVGSSYEQYV.

The chain has TRBV4-1 and TRBJ2-5, with D perhaps matching TRBD1 or TRBD2 (5 bases each). Germline lookup yields CDR1 MGHRA and CDR2 YSYEKL. The CDR3 has 15 residues. With 1 base removed from V and 4 bases from J, the gap between germline ends came to 13 bases. This CDR3 reads CASSQGDLSTETQYF. The CDR3, as DNA: TGCGCCAGCAGCCAAGGGGACCTCTCGACAGAGACCCAGTACTTC.

The chain employs TRBV7-2 and TRBJ2-1, with 7 positions matching TRBD2. CDR1 and CDR2 from the germline V gene are SGHTA and FQGNSA. J lost 2 bases, V lost 2 bases, and 3 bases had no gene match. The CDR3 is 15 amino acids. CDR3 bases: TGTGCCAGCAGCTTAATGGCGGGAGCCTACAATGAGCAGTTCTTC. Encoded protein: CASSLMAGAYNEQFF. Full variable domain (rest looked up from reference TRBV7-2 and TRBJ2-1): GAGVSQSPSNKVTEKGKDVELRCDPISGHTALYWYRQSLGQGLEFLIYFQGNSAPDKSGLPSDRFSAERTGGSVSTLTIQRTQQEDSAVYLCASSLMAGAYNEQFFGPGTRLTVL.

The chain joins TRBV11-2 to TRBJ1-1; D gene uncertain. Trimming shortened V by 0 bases and J by 0 bases, and 8 bases separated the two germline ends. This CDR3 is built from 15 residues. Germline CDR1 and CDR2: SGHAT and FQNNGV. The chain's CDR3 is CASSLDPSMNTEAFF. CDR3 DNA: TGTGCCAGCAGCTTAGATCCTTCGATGAACACTGAAGCTTTCTTT.

This clone showed up just once. The chain's CDR3 is CASSLVTYEQYF. The DNA for the CDR3 is TGTGCCAGCAGCTTAGTGACCTACGAGCAGTACTTC. The chain links TRBV7-2 to TRBJ2-7; D is uncertain. CDR1 and CDR2 from the germline V gene are SGHTA and FQGNSA. The CDR3 is made up of 12 amino acids. Trimming removed 1 base from V and 2 bases from J, with 3 bases in between.

The gene calls are TRBV5-1 and TRBJ2-7, with TRBD2 identical over 7 bases. The V gene's germline CDR1 is SGHRS and CDR2 YFSETQ. V was clipped by 4 bases and J by 4 bases; unmatched bases: 5. The CDR3 is made up of 13 amino acids. The CDR3 reads CASSLGLVYEQYV. The CDR3 DNA reads as TGCGCCAGCAGCCTAGGACTAGTTTACGAGCAGTACGTC.

With respect to this clone: Other nucleotide sequences in the sample specify the same CDR3. The chain has TRBV5-1 and TRBJ2-5; no clear D gene. Germline lookup yields CDR1 SGHRS and CDR2 YFSETQ. V lost 0 bases and J 3 bases, leaving 0 bases between the germline ends. This CDR3 spans 11 amino acids. The CDR3 bases are TGCGCCAGCAGCTTGGAAGAGACCCAGTACTTC. It translates to CASSLEETQYF.

The rearrangement uses TRBV5-4 and TRBJ1-1; D not certain. Trimming removed 0 bases from V and 0 bases from J, with 6 bases in between. Germline assignment: CDR1 SGHNT and CDR2 YYREEE (reference sequence). The CDR3 length is 14 residues. The DNA of the CDR3 is TGTGCCAGCAGCTTGGCACAGTTGAACACTGAAGCTTTCTTT. Residues: CASSLAQLNTEAFF. Combining the CDR3 with reference TRBV5-4 and TRBJ1-1 gives the whole variable domain ETGVTQSPTHLIKTRGQQVTLRCSSQSGHNTVSWYQQALGQGPQFIFQYYREEENGRGNFPPRFSGLQFPNYSSELNVNALELDDSALYLCASSLAQLNTEAFFGQGTRLTVV.